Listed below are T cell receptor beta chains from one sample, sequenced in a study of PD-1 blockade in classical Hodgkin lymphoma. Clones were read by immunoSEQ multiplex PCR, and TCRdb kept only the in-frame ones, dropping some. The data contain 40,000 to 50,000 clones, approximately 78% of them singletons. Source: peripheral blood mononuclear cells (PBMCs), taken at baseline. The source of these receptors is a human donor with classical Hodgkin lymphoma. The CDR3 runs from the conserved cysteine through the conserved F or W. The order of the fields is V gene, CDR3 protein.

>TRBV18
CASSPEAGDQPQHF
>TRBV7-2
CASSLTTESGEQYF
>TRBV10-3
CAISENRDTKLFF
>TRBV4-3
CASSQDTFGRQPQHF
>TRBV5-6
CASSLLRGADTEAFF
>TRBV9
CASSVGGATEAFF
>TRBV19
CASSMALLYGYTF
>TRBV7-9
CASSGQGNEKLFF
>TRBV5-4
CASSLGGGGGETQYF
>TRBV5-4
CASSLAGGKLFF
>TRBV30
CAWSSGVSSGNTIYF
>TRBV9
CASSVEASGGVNEQFF
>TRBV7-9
CASSLGLGGSTRDTQYF
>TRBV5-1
CASSLVSGVNSPLHF
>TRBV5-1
CASSLEGGFEQYF
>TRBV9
CASSVGDDEGGLEAFF
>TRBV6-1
CASRTNYEQYF
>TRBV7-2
CASSKGTLQPQHF
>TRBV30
CAWSEGVHGYTF
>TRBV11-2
CASSGGPLDEQFF
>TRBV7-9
CASSLFFGQNYGYTF
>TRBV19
CASSWNSDSSGANVLTF
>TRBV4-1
CASSQGLNSPLHF
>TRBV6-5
CASRTGDNQPQHF
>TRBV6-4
CASSPPPGDYGYTF
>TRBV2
CASREQGGSEKLFF
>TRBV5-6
CASSFGQSYGYTF
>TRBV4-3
CASSPPGRAGGAKDTQYF
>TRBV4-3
CASSQVRTRQANDEQYF
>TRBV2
CASSGASGGFDTQYF
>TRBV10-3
CATAPGLDGDTQYF
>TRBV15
CATSRGDTSGGVPGELFF
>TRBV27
CASSLYQGGSYTF
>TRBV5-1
CASSLGDRGPNEKLFF
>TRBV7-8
CASSLRTGVGTGELFF
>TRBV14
CAADLPRGTSVQETQYF
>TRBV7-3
CATPGDSRTGELFF
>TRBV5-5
CASSLADYGYTF
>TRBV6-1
CASSEWRPGPLHF
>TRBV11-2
CASSTGPEQYF
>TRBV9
CASSVETGGLGELFF
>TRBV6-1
CASSDRGLKTQYF
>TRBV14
CASSRFTLKRGGLADTQYF
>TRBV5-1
CASWGGTEAFF
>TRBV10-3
CAISVNSNSPLHF
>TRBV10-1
CASSPGADTQYF
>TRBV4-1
CASSQGLAGGYTF
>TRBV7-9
CAGQTYEDEKLFF
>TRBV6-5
CASSYDPGGEQYF
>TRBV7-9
CASSPVPADTLCGYTF
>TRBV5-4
CASSRGQPAGTDTQYF
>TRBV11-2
CASSAGTRTGGDAQYF
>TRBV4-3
CASSQDPGPGNTIYF
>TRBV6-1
CASSPDSNYGYTF
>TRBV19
CASRDPRAKNIQYF
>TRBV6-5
CASSLTGNADTQYF
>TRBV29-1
CSVDRVASRAFF